The present T cell receptor beta chain was sequenced within a study of shared clonotypes between healthy human individuals. Study overall: Researchers assigned three CD4 naive, three CD4 memory, two CD8 naive and one CD8 memory plate to each donor.

Here immunoSEQ multiplex PCR was the method, and the copy in TCRdb shows in-frame clones only, minus some. The profile covers around 1,900,000 clones, with over 85% appearing a single time and more than 1.5% taken by the ten largest. V was cut by 8 bases and J by 9 bases, with 23 bases left in between. This CDR3 region has 15 residues. From germline, CDR1 is SEHNR and CDR2 FQNEAQ (reference sequence). CD45RO-negative, CCR7-selected cells formed the naive CD8 fraction, which excluded terminally differentiated effector memory CD45RA+ cells. The sample taken for sequencing was naive CD8+ T cells from PBMCs. The source is a man aged 18 to 29 in good health. Some clones in this sample may be carry-over from other donors' samples. The chain employs TRBV7-9 and TRBJ2-1; tentatively, D is TRBD2 (6 bases). CDR3 residues: CASGGEDRPSSEQFF. For the CDR3, the DNA is TGTGCCAGCGGTGGGGAGGACCGACCGTCTTCTGAGCAGTTCTTC.